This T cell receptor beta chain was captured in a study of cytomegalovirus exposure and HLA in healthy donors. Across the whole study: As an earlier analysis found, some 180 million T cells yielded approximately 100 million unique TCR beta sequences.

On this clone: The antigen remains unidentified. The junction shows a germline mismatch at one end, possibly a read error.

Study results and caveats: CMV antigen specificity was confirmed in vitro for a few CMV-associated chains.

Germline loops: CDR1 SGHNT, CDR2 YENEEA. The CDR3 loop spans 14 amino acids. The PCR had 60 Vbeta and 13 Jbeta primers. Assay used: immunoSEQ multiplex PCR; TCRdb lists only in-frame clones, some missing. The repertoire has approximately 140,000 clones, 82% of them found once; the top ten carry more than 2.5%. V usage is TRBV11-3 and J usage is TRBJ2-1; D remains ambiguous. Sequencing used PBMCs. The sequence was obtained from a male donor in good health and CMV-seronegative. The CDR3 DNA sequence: TGTGCCAGCAGCTTATTGGGCTCCAACAATGAGCAGTTCTTC. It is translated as CASSLLGSNNEQFF. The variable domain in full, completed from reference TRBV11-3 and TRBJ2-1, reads EAGVVQSPRYKIIEKKQPVAFWCNPISGHNTLYWYLQNLGQGPELLIRYENEEAVDDSQLPKDRFSAERLKGVDSTLKIQPAELGDSAVYLCASSLLGSNNEQFFGPGTRLTVL.